These 25 T cell receptor beta chains came from one sample sequenced in a study of shared clonotypes between healthy human individuals. This table comes from immunoSEQ multiplex PCR, and its TCRdb copy is limited to in-frame clones, with some not included. The sample records millions of clones, approximately 90% being singletons. The specimen sequenced was naive CD4+ T cells sorted from blood. The subset was: CD45RA+ positively selected. These receptors all stem from a young man in good health.

The count of this clone is one. This CDR3 is CASRGGDLPLHF. Written as DNA, the CDR3 is TGTGCCAGTCGCGGCGGAGATTTGCCCCTCCACTTT. The chain is built from TRBV7-2 and TRBJ1-6; D is unresolved. The V end was cut by 9 bases, the J end by 13 bases, with 16 bases between. The CDR3 runs 12 residues. The germline CDR1 and CDR2 sequences are SGHTA and FQGNSA.

This chain uses TRBV7-9 with TRBJ1-2; 8 nucleotides line up with TRBD1. The junction had 8 bases not matched to a gene; V was cut back by 2 bases and J by 6 bases. The length of the CDR3 is 15 residues. Germline V lookup: CDR1 SEHNR, CDR2 FQNEAQ (reference sequence). The CDR3 spells CASSLFLDRVDGYTF. The CDR3 DNA follows: TGTGCCAGCAGCTTATTTCTGGACAGGGTGGATGGCTACACCTTC.

To note about this clone: Other DNA sequences within the sample encode an identical CDR3. This rearrangement joins TRBV7-6 to TRBJ2-5; TRBD2 matches at 13 bases. This CDR3 spans 15 amino acids. Germline-derived CDR1 and CDR2 are SGHVS and FNYEAQ. The junction had 0 bases not matched to a gene; V was cut back by 1 base and J by 4 bases. CDR3 nucleotide sequence: TGTGCCAGCAGCTTAGGACTAGCGGGGGGAGAGACCCAGTACTTC. This translates into CASSLGLAGGETQYF. Based on the CDR3 plus reference TRBV7-6 and TRBJ2-5, the full variable domain is GAGVSQSPRYKVTKRGQDVALRCDPISGHVSLYWYRQALGQGPEFLTYFNYEAQQDKSGLPNDRFSAERPEGSISTLTIQRTEQRDSAMYRCASSLGLAGGETQYFGPGTRLLVL.

V gene TRBV5-1 combines with J gene TRBJ2-1, with D possibly matching TRBD2 (7 bases). This CDR3 has 15 residues. CDR1 and CDR2 from the germline V gene are SGHRS and YFSETQ. Deletions cut 5 bases from V and 6 bases from J, with 18 bases between. The CDR3 protein is CASRRDMGGGNEQFF. CDR3 DNA: TGCGCCAGCAGACGTGACATGGGAGGGGGCAATGAGCAGTTCTTC. Filled out from reference TRBV5-1 and TRBJ2-1, the complete variable domain reads KAGVTQTPRYLIKTRGQQVTLSCSPISGHRSVSWYQQTPGQGLQFLFEYFSETQRNKGNFPGRFSGRQFSNSRSEMNVSTLELGDSALYLCASRRDMGGGNEQFFGPGTRLTVL.

The rearrangement joins TRBV19 to TRBJ2-7; 7 positions match TRBD1. The length of the CDR3 is 15 residues. The junction had 6 bases not matched to a gene; V was cut back by 4 bases and J by 0 bases. The germline V gene encodes CDR1 LNHDA and CDR2 SQIVND (reference sequence). The CDR3 is CASSKGQPISYEQYF. CDR3 nucleotide sequence: TGTGCCAGTAGTAAGGGACAGCCAATCTCCTACGAGCAGTACTTC.

The rearrangement links TRBV5-8 to TRBJ2-1; TRBD2 matches at 13 bases. Germline CDR1 and CDR2: SGHTS and YDEGEE. This CDR3 has 17 amino acids. Trimming at V came to 0 bases and at J to 8 bases, leaving 8 bases not matched to a gene. This CDR3 reads CASSLAGLAGAMDEQFF. In DNA form, the CDR3 reads TGTGCCAGCAGCTTGGCAGGACTAGCGGGAGCGATGGATGAGCAGTTCTTC. The full variable domain, in which reference TRBV5-8 and TRBJ2-1 provide the parts outside the CDR3, is EAGVTQSPTHLIKTRGQQATLRCSPISGHTSVYWYQQALGLGLQFLLWYDEGEERNRGNFPPRFSGRQFPNYSSELNVNALELEDSALYLCASSLAGLAGAMDEQFFGPGTRLTVL.

The rearrangement joins TRBV29-1 to TRBJ2-5; TRBD2 aligns across 14 bases. The CDR3 runs to 15 residues. Losses at the gene ends were 1 base for V and 6 bases for J; bases not matched to a gene: 4. Germline V gene sequence: CDR1 SQVTM, CDR2 ANQGSEA. The CDR3 DNA is TGCAGCGTTGAAGCCGGGACTAGCGGGGGACAGACCCAGTACTTC. Translation gives CSVEAGTSGGQTQYF.

Remarks on this clone: Other DNA sequences in the sample encode the same CDR3. This chain links TRBV7-9 with TRBJ1-1; D is possibly TRBD1 (5 bases). The CDR3 contains 13 residues. Germline values: CDR1 SEHNR, CDR2 FQNEAQ (reference sequence). The V gene lost 5 bases and the J gene lost 1 base, with 8 bases spanning the gap. The CDR3 DNA follows: TGTGCCAGCAGCCGGGACGGGAACACTGAAGCTTTCTTT. This encodes CASSRDGNTEAFF.

A word on this clone: Other DNA sequences in this sample translate to the same CDR3. The rearrangement joins TRBV7-9 to TRBJ1-2; 9 nucleotides match TRBD1. V dropped 5 bases and J dropped 7; count of bases not matched to a gene: 5. Germline CDR1 reads SEHNR; CDR2 reads FQNEAQ (reference sequence). The CDR3 extends over 13 amino acids. DNA for the CDR3: TGTGCCAGCAGCCTACAGGGGGCTAGTGGCTACACCTTC. It specifies CASSLQGASGYTF.

The CDR3 region is CSVERGDYGYTF. Here the CDR3 DNA reads TGCAGCGTTGAACGGGGAGACTATGGCTACACCTTC. The V gene is TRBV29-1, the J gene TRBJ1-2; unclear D gene. The CDR3 sequence is 12 residues long. V gave up 2 bases and J gave up 3 bases, with 7 bases separating them. The germline CDR1 and CDR2 sequences are SQVTM and ANQGSEA.

The V gene is TRBV6-6, the J gene TRBJ1-2; possibly TRBD1 for D (6 bases). Germline lookup yields CDR1 MNHNY and CDR2 SVGAGI (reference sequence). V lost 5 bases and J 4 bases, leaving 11 bases between the germline ends. This CDR3 comprises 13 residues. The CDR3 loop is CASSLGQFYGYTF. CDR3 nucleotides: TGTGCCAGCAGTCTCGGACAGTTCTATGGCTACACCTTC.

The chain joins TRBV5-1 to TRBJ2-1, with TRBD2 matching 8 bases. The V segment lost 4 bases and the J segment 5 bases; nucleotides outside the gene matches: 2. CDR3 length equals 13 residues. Germline CDR1 and CDR2: SGHRS and YFSETQ. CDR3 nucleotides: TGCGCCAGCAGCATGCGGGGGGACAATGAGCAGTTCTTC. It yields the protein CASSMRGDNEQFF.

This clone was picked up one time. The chain uses TRBV27 and TRBJ1-6; possible D gene TRBD1, 5 bases. The CDR3 length is 18 residues. Germline V gene sequence: CDR1 MNHEY, CDR2 SMNVEV (reference sequence). Trimming stripped 4 bases from V and 1 base from J, with 17 bases between. The CDR3 nucleotides are TGTGCCAGCAGTTCCCGGGGCTGGCCAGGGTCCTATAATTCACCCCTCCACTTT. Protein product: CASSSRGWPGSYNSPLHF.

The chain combines TRBV30 with TRBJ2-7; no definite D call. The CDR3 runs 13 residues. Per the germline V gene, CDR1 is GTSNPN and CDR2 is SVGIG (reference sequence). Between the trimmed V and J ends, which lost 1 base and 3 bases, there was a span of 10 bases. This CDR3 reads CAWSASLLYEQYF. The CDR3 DNA is TGTGCCTGGAGTGCGTCATTGCTCTACGAGCAGTACTTC.

The chain couples TRBV28 to TRBJ1-2; D is ambiguous. Trimming shortened V by 6 bases and J by 4 bases, and 12 bases separated the two germline ends. This CDR3 contains 13 residues. Per germline, CDR1 MDHEN and CDR2 SYDVKM. The CDR3 region is CASRADGSYGYTF. DNA of the CDR3: TGTGCCAGCAGAGCGGACGGGAGCTATGGCTACACCTTC.

The chain joins TRBV5-6 to TRBJ2-3; no firm D call. Per germline, CDR1 SGHDT and CDR2 YYEEEE. Trimming removed 2 bases from V and 4 bases from J, with 11 bases in between. The length of the CDR3 is 14 residues. Here the CDR3 reads CASSLIRQADTQYF. The CDR3 DNA sequence: TGTGCCAGCAGCTTAATTAGGCAGGCAGATACGCAGTATTTT.

V is TRBV7-9 and J is TRBJ2-7, with TRBD2 identical over 11 bases. Trimming took 7 bases from V and 6 from J; bases not matched to a gene: 8. CDR3 length: 14 residues. Germline V lookup: CDR1 SEHNR, CDR2 FQNEAQ (reference sequence). The CDR3 loop reads CASTPLAGGVEQYF. CDR3 DNA sequence: TGTGCCAGCACCCCCCTAGCGGGGGGAGTCGAGCAGTACTTC.

This clone was counted a few times. The same CDR3 arises from other DNA sequences in this sample as well. This chain uses TRBV5-1 with TRBJ2-1; tentatively, D is TRBD2 (6 bases). The CDR3 contains 15 residues. Germline-derived CDR1 and CDR2 are SGHRS and YFSETQ. V was cut by 0 bases and J by 0 bases, with 7 bases left in between. CDR3 bases: TGCGCCAGCAGCTTGGTCGGGAGCTCCTACAATGAGCAGTTCTTC. Its protein product is CASSLVGSSYNEQFF.

The V gene is TRBV5-1, the J gene TRBJ2-2, with D possibly matching TRBD1 (5 bases). V lost 5 bases and J 7 bases, leaving 15 bases between the germline ends. The CDR3 contains 14 residues. Germline lookup yields CDR1 SGHRS and CDR2 YFSETQ. Here the CDR3 reads CASSWSGSGGELFF. As DNA, the CDR3 is TGCGCCAGCAGTTGGTCAGGGTCGGGCGGGGAGCTGTTTTTT. Complete variable domain (other parts from reference TRBV5-1 and TRBJ2-2): KAGVTQTPRYLIKTRGQQVTLSCSPISGHRSVSWYQQTPGQGLQFLFEYFSETQRNKGNFPGRFSGRQFSNSRSEMNVSTLELGDSALYLCASSWSGSGGELFFGEGSRLTVL.

The gene calls are TRBV6-1 and TRBJ1-2; possibly TRBD1 for D (6 bases). V was clipped by 4 bases and J by 8 bases, with 17 bases between them. CDR1 is MNHNS and CDR2 is SASEGT in the germline V gene. This CDR3 spans 14 amino acids. Here the CDR3 reads CASSGITGSWGYTF. In DNA form, the CDR3 reads TGTGCCAGCAGTGGTATTACAGGGAGTTGGGGCTACACCTTC.

The chain combines TRBV7-2 with TRBJ2-3; TRBD2 matches at 8 bases. Germline CDR1 and CDR2: SGHTA and FQGNSA. V shed 1 base and J 4 bases; nucleotides not matched to a gene: 7. This CDR3 region has 16 residues. This chain's CDR3 is CASSLEGLASSDTQYF. The CDR3 nucleotides read TGTGCCAGCAGCTTAGAAGGACTAGCTAGCTCAGATACGCAGTATTTT.

V usage is TRBV28 and J usage is TRBJ1-2, with D unclear. V dropped 5 bases and J dropped 5 bases, with 12 bases sitting between them. This CDR3 comprises 13 residues. Germline CDR1 is MDHEN and CDR2 is SYDVKM. CDR3 bases: TGTGCCAGCAGTGTGGGAGTCCCTTATGGCTACACCTTC. Protein sequence: CASSVGVPYGYTF.

The V and J genes are TRBV7-2 and TRBJ2-7; no clear D gene. The CDR3 covers 14 residues. With 1 base removed from V and 12 bases from J, the gap between germline ends came to 19 bases. Germline lookup yields CDR1 SGHTA and CDR2 FQGNSA. This CDR3 is CASSLDSEVSGAYF. CDR3 DNA sequence: TGTGCCAGCAGCTTAGATAGTGAAGTGTCGGGTGCGTACTTC.

The rearrangement joins TRBV6-5 to TRBJ2-1, with D possibly matching TRBD2 (6 bases). The CDR3 is made up of 15 amino acids. In germline, CDR1 is MNHEY, CDR2 SVGAGI. Deletions cut 6 bases from V and 7 bases from J, with 19 bases between. CDR3 sequence reads: CASRGGGLSENEQFF. In nucleotides, the CDR3 is TGTGCCAGCAGAGGTGGAGGGCTCTCGGAGAATGAGCAGTTCTTC.

The chain employs TRBV6-4 and TRBJ1-3, with 7 nucleotides matching TRBD1. With V trimmed by 3 bases and J by 8 bases, 25 bases remained unmatched. Germline values: CDR1 MRHNA, CDR2 SNTAGT. This CDR3 has 20 amino acids. Here the CDR3 reads CASSDFPGQSSSEWWDTIYF. DNA of the CDR3: TGTGCCAGCAGTGATTTCCCGGGACAGAGTTCCTCGGAATGGTGGGACACCATATATTTT.